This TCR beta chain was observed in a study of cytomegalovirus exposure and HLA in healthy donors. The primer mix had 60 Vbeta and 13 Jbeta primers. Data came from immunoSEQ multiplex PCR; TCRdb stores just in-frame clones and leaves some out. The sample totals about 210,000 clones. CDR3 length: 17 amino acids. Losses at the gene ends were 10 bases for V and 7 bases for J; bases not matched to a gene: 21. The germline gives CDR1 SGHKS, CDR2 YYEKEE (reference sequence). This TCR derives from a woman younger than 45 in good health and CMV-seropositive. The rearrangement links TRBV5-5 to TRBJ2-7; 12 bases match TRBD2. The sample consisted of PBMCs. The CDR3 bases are TGTGCCTCCCTCAACGGACTAGCGGGACGCTACCCGGGTGAGCAGTACTTC. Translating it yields CASLNGLAGRYPGEQYF.